This T cell receptor beta chain was obtained from a study of blood T cell repertoires in COVID-19. For the study at large: COVID-19 samples collected from the United States, Italy and Spain covered acute and convalescent phases. Nucleic acid was either cDNA or gDNA, and it came from T cells, B-cell-depleted T cells, or PBMCs.

CDR1 is SNHLY, CDR2 FYNNEI, per germline. The CDR3 runs 17 residues. V lost 6 bases, J lost 0 bases, and 9 bases stayed unmatched. Per the original data handling: It was from reference gene primer amplification that nucleated cell counts were estimated. Sequenced by immunoSEQ multiplex PCR; TCRdb stores in-frame clones only, minus some. The DNA gave D and trimming, while V, J and clone size come from that table. In the table there are 55,000 to 75,000 clones, about nine tenths of which are singletons. This TCR came from a man between 60 and 75 years old with acute or convalescent COVID-19. J is TRBJ1-5 and V is TRBV2, with 9 bases lining up with TRBD1. The sample consisted of peripheral blood. In nucleotides, the CDR3 is TGTGCCAGCAGGATTAACAGGGGGCCTTATAGCAATCAGCCCCAGCATTTT. Its translation is CASRINRGPYSNQPQHF.